The next 2 T cell receptor beta chains were all read from a single sample in a study of PD-L1 blockade in urothelial cancer. Assay: immunoSEQ multiplex PCR; the TCRdb copy retains only in-frame clones and omits some. Here the sample spans almost 50,000 clones, around 80% being singletons. As for time point: pretreatment peripheral blood. The material was PBMCs, obtained around atezolizumab (anti-PD-L1) treatment. These receptors were taken from a man in his 70s with urothelial cancer.

The CDR3 DNA follows: TGTGCCAGCTCACCCGGGGGGAACACTGAAGCTTTCTTT. Residues: CASSPGGNTEAFF. The chain combines TRBV18 with TRBJ1-1, with D tentatively TRBD1 (5 bases). The CDR3 loop spans 13 amino acids. From germline, CDR1 is KGHSH and CDR2 LQKENI. The V end was cut by 3 bases, the J end by 1 base, with 6 bases between.

The chain combines TRBV7-8 with TRBJ2-1; 7 nucleotides align to TRBD2. Looked up from germline, CDR1 is SGHVS and CDR2 is FQNEAQ. This CDR3 comprises 15 residues. J gave up 4 bases and V 5 bases, and 8 bases lay outside the gene matches. The CDR3 DNA sequence: TGTGCCAGCAGCCCCCTAGCGGAGGTATACAATGAGCAGTTCTTC. This gives the protein CASSPLAEVYNEQFF.